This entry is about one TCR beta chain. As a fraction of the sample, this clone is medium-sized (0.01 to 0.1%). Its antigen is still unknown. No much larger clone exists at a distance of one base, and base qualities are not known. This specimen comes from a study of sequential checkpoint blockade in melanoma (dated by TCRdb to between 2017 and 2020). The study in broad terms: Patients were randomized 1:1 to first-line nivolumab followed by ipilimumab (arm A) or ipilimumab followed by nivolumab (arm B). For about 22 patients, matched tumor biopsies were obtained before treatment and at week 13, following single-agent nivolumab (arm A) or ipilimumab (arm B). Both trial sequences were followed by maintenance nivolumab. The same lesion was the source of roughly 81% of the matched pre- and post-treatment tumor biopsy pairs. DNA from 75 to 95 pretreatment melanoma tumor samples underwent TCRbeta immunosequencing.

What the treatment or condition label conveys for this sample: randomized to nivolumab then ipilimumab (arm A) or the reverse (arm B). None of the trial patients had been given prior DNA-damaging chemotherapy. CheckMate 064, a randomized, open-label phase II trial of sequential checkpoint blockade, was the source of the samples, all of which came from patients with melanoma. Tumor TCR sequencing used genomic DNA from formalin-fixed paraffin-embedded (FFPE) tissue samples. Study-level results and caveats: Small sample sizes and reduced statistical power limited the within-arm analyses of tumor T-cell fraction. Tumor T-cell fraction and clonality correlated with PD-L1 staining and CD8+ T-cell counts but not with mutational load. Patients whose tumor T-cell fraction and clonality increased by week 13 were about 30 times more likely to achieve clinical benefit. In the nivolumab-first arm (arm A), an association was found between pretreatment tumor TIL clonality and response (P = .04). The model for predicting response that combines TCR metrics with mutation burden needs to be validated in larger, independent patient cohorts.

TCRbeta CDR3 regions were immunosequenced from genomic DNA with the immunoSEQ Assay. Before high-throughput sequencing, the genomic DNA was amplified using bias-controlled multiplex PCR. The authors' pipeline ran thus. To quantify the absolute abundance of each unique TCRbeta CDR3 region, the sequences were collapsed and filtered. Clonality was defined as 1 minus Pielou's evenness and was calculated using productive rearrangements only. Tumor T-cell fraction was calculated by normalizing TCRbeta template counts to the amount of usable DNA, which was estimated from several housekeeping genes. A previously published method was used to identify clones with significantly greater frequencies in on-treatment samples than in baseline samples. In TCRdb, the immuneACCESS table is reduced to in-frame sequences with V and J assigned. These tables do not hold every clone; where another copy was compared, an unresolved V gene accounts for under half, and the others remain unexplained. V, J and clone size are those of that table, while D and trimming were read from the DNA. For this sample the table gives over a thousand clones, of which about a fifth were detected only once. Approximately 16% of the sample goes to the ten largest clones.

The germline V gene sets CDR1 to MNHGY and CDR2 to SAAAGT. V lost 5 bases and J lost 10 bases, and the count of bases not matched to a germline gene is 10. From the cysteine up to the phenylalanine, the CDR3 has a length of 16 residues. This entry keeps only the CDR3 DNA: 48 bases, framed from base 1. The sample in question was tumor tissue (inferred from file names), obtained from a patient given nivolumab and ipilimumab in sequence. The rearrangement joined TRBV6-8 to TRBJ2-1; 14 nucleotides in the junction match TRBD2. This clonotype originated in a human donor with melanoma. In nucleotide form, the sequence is TGTGCCAGCAGTGCGGGACTAGCGGGGGCAGTGTTGGAGCAGTTCTTC. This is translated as CASSAGLAGAVLEQFF.